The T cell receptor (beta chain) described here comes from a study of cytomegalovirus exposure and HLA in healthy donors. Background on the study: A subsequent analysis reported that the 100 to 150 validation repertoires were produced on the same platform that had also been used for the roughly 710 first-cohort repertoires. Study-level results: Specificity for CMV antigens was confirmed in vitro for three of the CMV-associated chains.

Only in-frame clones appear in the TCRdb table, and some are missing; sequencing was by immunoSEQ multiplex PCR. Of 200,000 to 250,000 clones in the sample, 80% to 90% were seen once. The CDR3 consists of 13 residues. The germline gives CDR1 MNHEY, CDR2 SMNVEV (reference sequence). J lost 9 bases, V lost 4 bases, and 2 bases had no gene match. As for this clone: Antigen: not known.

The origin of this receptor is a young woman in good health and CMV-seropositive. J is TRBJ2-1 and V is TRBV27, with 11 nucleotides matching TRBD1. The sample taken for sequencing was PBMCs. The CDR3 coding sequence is TGTGCCAGCAGTTGGACAGGGGGCAGTGAGCAGTTCTTC. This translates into CASSWTGGSEQFF.